This T cell receptor beta chain came from a study of blood T cell repertoires in COVID-19. Generated by immunoSEQ multiplex PCR, the TCRdb table keeps only in-frame clones and is missing some. The sample lists more than 250,000 clones, nearly 90% occurring once. Germline loops: CDR1 LNHDA, CDR2 SQIVND (reference sequence). Germline trimming cut 6 bases from V and 8 bases from J; bases unmatched to any gene: 3. The length of the CDR3 is 14 residues. The study recruited people aged roughly 18 to 89 years across approximately 25 US areas. What was sequenced was PBMCs or T cells enriched from blood (not recorded which). This chain connects TRBV19 to TRBJ2-1; TRBD2 matches 14 bases. This clonotype was sampled from a woman aged 30 to 39 who had recovered from COVID-19. The CDR3: CASSRLAGGHEQFF. For the CDR3, the DNA is TGTGCCAGTAGCCGACTAGCGGGGGGGCATGAGCAGTTCTTC.